This T cell receptor (beta chain) is from a study of shared T cell receptors in the human thymus (dated by TCRdb to the early 2020s). Regarding the complete study: The study examined how self-reactive, shared T-cell receptor alpha chains are generated in the human thymus.

At the junction V is shortened by 7 bases and J by 4 bases, with 19 bases in between. The CDR3 holds 15 amino acids from the cysteine to the phenylalanine. Solely the CDR3 DNA is kept, with 45 bases framed from the first base. As encoded in the germline V gene, CDR1 is MDHEN while CDR2 is SYDVKM. The receptor library was made with the immunoSEQ multiplex PCR assay. In its TCRdb copy, this immuneACCESS table keeps in-frame sequences only and misses some clones. Where compared with another copy, unresolved V genes explain less than half of these, and the others have no known cause. The sample yields some 660,000 clones; approximately 87% were counted once. The top ten clonotypes cover 0.0094% of the sample. About this clone itself: No antigen is known for it. It has no much larger one-base neighbor in the sample; base qualities were not kept.

The same sample was also studied in work on human thymus T cells. As that second study puts it: Donors were immunologically healthy infants undergoing open corrective cardiac surgery for congenital heart defects in Finland. The thymus tissue came from surgical resects taken out during corrective cardiac surgery. Both the thymic and the peripheral blood repertoires appeared to show biased V and J gene segment usage. According to the related research, thymic TCR repertoires were highly overlapping among unrelated individuals. The study described the TCR alpha and beta repertoires in roughly 8 infant thymus samples and a handful of matching peripheral blood samples. Donor ages ranged from roughly 6 to 244 days, and the cohort comprised about six male and two female infants. After being mechanically released from the tissue, thymocytes were kept at -70 degrees C in pellets of about 8.5-32 million cells. A QIAsymphony instrument was used to extract genomic DNA from the frozen cell pellets. TCRB and TCRAD loci were amplified from a standardized quantity of quality-controlled genomic DNA using the immunoSEQ multiplex PCR assay. The amplicons spanned the V(D)J region and were long enough to cover the CDR3 and allow V and J genes to be identified. The commercial immunoSEQ service was used to sequence amplicons on an Illumina platform. Primer bias and sequencing errors were corrected as previously described, and TCRAD and TCRB definitions were based on the IMGT database. immunoSEQ Analyzer 3.0 and VDJTools were used for repertoire analysis, which covered basic statistics, V/J segment usage, diversity estimates, rarefaction and pairwise overlap. Diversity was estimated with Chao1, ChaoE, Efron-Thisted, Shannon and inverse Simpson indices, and also on datasets down-sampled to the smallest sample. Repertoire overlap used strict matching of CDR3 nucleotide sequence, V gene and J gene, with Jaccard-based multidimensional scaling clustering. On average, about 730,000 unique TCRB clonotypes were obtained from thymus samples, compared with approximately 82,000 from blood samples.

This receptor was identified in a boy in the first two years of life with a congenital heart defect. Donor details come from another sample of the same person, matched by shared clones. Recombination connected TRBV28 to TRBJ1-2; the D gene is not confidently resolved. The sequenced sample was thymocytes. The CDR3 reads CASTARSHSIYGYTF. The DNA sequence is TGTGCCAGCACCGCCAGGTCCCACAGCATCTATGGCTACACCTTC.